This TCR beta chain was captured in a study of regulatory T cells in long-lasting Graves disease. Assembly of TCR beta libraries relied on iRepertoire HTBI primers together with Arm-PCR of CDR3 regions. In TCRdb, the multiplex PCR reads were re-called with MiXCR into one record per CDR3 protein. The table shows around 320,000 distinct CDR3 sequences, with around 15% occurring only once. As to time point: newly diagnosed GD, antithyroid drugs for less than 3 months. Scientists built the TCR library using RNA that was extracted from PBMCs. The J segment lost 8 bases and the V segment lost 11 bases, leaving 7 bases of the junction unmatched. The V gene's germline CDR1 is MGHDK and CDR2 SYGVNS. CDR3 length: 12 residues. The data also belong to a second study, concerning T cells in Graves' hyperthyroidism and ophthalmopathy. That investigation notes: Among thyroid clonotypes expanded above 0.001, most also appeared in blood.

The chain links TRBV25-1 to TRBJ1-2, with 11 bases matching TRBD1. The receptor's source is a man in his forties or fifties with Graves disease. The input for sequencing was peripheral blood mononuclear cells (PBMCs), taken at new diagnosis, from a patient treated with antithyroid drugs. The CDR3 region is CAGGQGVIGYTF. DNA for the CDR3: TGTGCCGGGGGACAGGGGGTGATAGGCTACACCTTC.